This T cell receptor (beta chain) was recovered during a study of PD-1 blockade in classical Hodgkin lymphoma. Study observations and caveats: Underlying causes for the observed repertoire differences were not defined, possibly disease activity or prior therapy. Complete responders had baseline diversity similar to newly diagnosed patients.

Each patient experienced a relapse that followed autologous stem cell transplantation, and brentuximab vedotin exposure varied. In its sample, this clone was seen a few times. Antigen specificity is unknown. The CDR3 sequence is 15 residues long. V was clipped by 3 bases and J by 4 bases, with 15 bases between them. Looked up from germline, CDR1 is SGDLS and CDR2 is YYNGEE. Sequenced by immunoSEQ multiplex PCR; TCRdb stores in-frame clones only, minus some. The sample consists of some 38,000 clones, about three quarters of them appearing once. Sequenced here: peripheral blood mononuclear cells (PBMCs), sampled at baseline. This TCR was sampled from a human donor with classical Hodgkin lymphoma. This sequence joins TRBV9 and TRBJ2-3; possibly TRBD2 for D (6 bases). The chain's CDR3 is CASSAPRGAADTQYF. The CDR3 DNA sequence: TGTGCCAGCAGCGCCCCGCGGGGCGCAGCAGATACGCAGTATTTT.